Sequencing of this T cell receptor beta chain was carried out in a study of T cells in Graves' hyperthyroidism and ophthalmopathy. Study results and caveats: From stable hyperthyroidism, ophthalmopathy was separated by a 13 V-J model.

This clonotype was seen ten or more times. Its specificity is not known. TCR beta CDR3 sequences were amplified from RNA transcripts. The HTBI set primed first-round TCR CDR3 RT-PCR. Each CDR3 protein is one row after TCRdb ran MiXCR on the multiplex PCR reads. The sample carries more than 500,000 distinct CDR3 sequences, 46% recorded once. Germline CDR1 is DFQATT and CDR2 is SNEGSKA (reference sequence). The CDR3 consists of 14 residues. V dropped 3 bases and J dropped 0 bases, with 12 bases sitting between them. Each diagnosis was grounded in clinical symptoms, serum thyroxine and TRAb, thyroid ultrasound, and orbital computed tomography.

The chain recombines TRBV20-1 with TRBJ2-7; D not certain. The TCR originated in an adult woman with Graves' disease, either hyperthyroidism or ophthalmopathy (not recorded which). The sample taken for sequencing was peripheral blood or thyroid tissue (not recorded which). The CDR3 protein is CSARSAPNSYEQYF. The CDR3, as DNA: TGCAGTGCTAGGTCGGCACCGAACTCCTACGAGCAGTACTTC.